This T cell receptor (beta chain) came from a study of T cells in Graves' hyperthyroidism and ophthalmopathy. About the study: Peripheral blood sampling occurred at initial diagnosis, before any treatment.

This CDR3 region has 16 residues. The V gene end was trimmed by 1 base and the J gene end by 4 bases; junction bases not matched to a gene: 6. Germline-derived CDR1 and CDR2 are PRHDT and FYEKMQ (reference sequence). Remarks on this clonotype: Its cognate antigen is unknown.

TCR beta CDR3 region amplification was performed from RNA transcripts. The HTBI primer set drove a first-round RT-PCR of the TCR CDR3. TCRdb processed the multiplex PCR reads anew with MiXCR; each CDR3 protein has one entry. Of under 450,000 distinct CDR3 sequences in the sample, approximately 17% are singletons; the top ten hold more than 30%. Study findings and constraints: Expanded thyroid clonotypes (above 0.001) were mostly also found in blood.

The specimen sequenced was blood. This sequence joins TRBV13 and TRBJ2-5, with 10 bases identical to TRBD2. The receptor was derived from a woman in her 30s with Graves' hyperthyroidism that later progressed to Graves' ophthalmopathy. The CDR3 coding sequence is TGTGCCAGCAGCTTAGCTAGCGGGGGACGGATAGAGACCCAGTACTTC. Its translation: CASSLASGGRIETQYF.